This T cell receptor (beta chain) was identified during a study of tumor-infiltrating lymphocytes in oesophageal squamous cell carcinoma. This clonotype was counted once. TCRdb re-analysed the PCR reads in MiXCR, keeping a single row per CDR3 protein. The top ten clones hold approximately 33% of a sample with about 17,000 distinct CDR3 sequences, 35% to 45% of them seen once. The CDR3 runs to 14 residues. Germline V gives CDR1 SGHTA, CDR2 FQGTGA. J was trimmed by 12 bases and V by 5 bases; bases with no gene match: 12. The sample taken for sequencing was normal esophageal tissue next to the tumor. V gene TRBV7-3 combines with J gene TRBJ2-1, with TRBD1 identical over 8 bases. The sequence came from a female donor with esophageal squamous cell carcinoma. The DNA for the CDR3 is TGTGCCAGCAGCCGCGGACAGGGCACCTACGTGCAGTTCTTC. Its protein is CASSRGQGTYVQFF.